This T cell receptor beta chain is from a study of blood T cell repertoires in COVID-19. The wider study: COVID-19 samples from acute and convalescent phases originated in the United States, Italy and Spain. Nucleic acid was either cDNA or gDNA, and it came from T cells, B-cell-depleted T cells, or PBMCs.

The germline gives CDR1 SGHTA, CDR2 FQGNSA. The CDR3 contains 14 residues. The V end was cut by 6 bases, the J end by 3 bases, with 12 bases between. In the source study's methods: Amplification of reference gene primers was used by the study to estimate nucleated cell counts. The assay was immunoSEQ multiplex PCR, and TCRdb's table has in-frame clones only and misses some. The DNA gave D and trimming, while V, J and clone size come from that table. Of thousands of clones in the sample, around 87% were seen once. Sequences were obtained from peripheral blood. This receptor was obtained from an elderly man with active COVID-19. This sequence joins TRBV7-2 and TRBJ2-4; possible D gene TRBD1, 6 bases. This CDR3 is CASRAQGIKNIQYF. CDR3 DNA sequence: TGTGCCAGCAGGGCGCAGGGGATCAAAAACATTCAGTACTTC.